The 15 T cell receptor beta chains presented below share a single source sample, sequenced in a study of Graves' ophthalmopathy and Graves' hyperthyroidism. The sequenced template was RNA, covering the TCR beta CDR3 region. RT-PCR in the first round used HTBI primers; a second-round multiplex PCR followed. TCRdb recomputed calls from the multiplex PCR reads with MiXCR, one row per CDR3 protein. This table holds around 590,000 distinct CDR3 sequences, roughly 40% found once. Sequencing input: peripheral blood or thyroid tissue (not recorded which). These receptors were taken from an adult man with Graves' hyperthyroidism.

The rearrangement uses TRBV2 and TRBJ2-5; TRBD2 matches 10 bases. The J call may be incorrect, as the DNA end agrees better with TRBJ2-1. The germline gives CDR1 SNHLY, CDR2 FYNNEI. This CDR3 has 16 residues. CDR3 region: CASSEPMPAGGDRQFF. The CDR3 DNA is TGTGCCAGCAGTGAACCGATGCCAGCGGGAGGGGACCGACAGTTCTTC.

In regard to this clonotype: A read error may account for a junction end that differs from germline. The rearrangement joins TRBV12-3 or TRBV12-4 to TRBJ1-5, with a possible D match to TRBD1 (6 bases). This CDR3 spans 16 amino acids. The CDR3, as DNA: TGTGCCACCAGTGATTTGGGGAAGGGGGGCGATCAGCCCCAGCATTTT. It translates to CATSDLGKGGDQPQHF.

This chain links TRBV7-8 with TRBJ2-5, with TRBD2 matching 9 bases. J lost 11 bases, V lost 4 bases, and 17 bases had no gene match. Germline V gene sequence: CDR1 SGHVS, CDR2 FQNEAQ. The CDR3 is 16 residues long. DNA for the CDR3: TGTGCCAGCAGCTCCTTGGCGGGGGGGCCCCCAGATACGCAGTACTTC. Encoded protein: CASSSLAGGPPDTQYF.

The CDR3 DNA is TGTGCCAGCAGTACGACCCCCGGGGTAAGCCAGCCCCAGCATTTT. Translation: CASSTTPGVSQPQHF. This chain connects TRBV11-2 to TRBJ1-5; D is ambiguous. CDR1 is SGHAT, CDR2 FQNNGV, per germline. Trimming stripped 6 bases from V and 7 bases from J, with 19 bases between. This CDR3 region has 15 residues. Full variable domain (remainder filled in from reference TRBV11-2 and TRBJ1-5): EAGVAQSPRYKIIEKRQSVAFWCNPISGHATLYWYQQILGQGPKLLIQFQNNGVVDDSQLPKDRFSAERLKGVDSTLKIQPAKLEDSAVYLCASSTTPGVSQPQHFGDGTRLSIL.

V gene TRBV18 combines with J gene TRBJ1-5, with 10 nucleotides matching TRBD1. The CDR3 is 15 amino acids. Per germline, CDR1 KGHSH and CDR2 LQKENI. The trim removed 4 bases at V and 7 bases at J, leaving 7 bases unmatched. CDR3 DNA sequence: TGTGCCAGCTCACGAGGGACAGGGGATGTGCAGCCCCAGCATTTT. This gives the protein CASSRGTGDVQPQHF.

To note about this clonotype: A much larger clone lies one base from this, so it may be a read error. V and J are TRBV6-5 and TRBJ2-5; D remains ambiguous. The ends were cut back, 0 bases at V and 2 bases at J, with 4 bases in the middle. Per the germline V gene, CDR1 is MNHEY and CDR2 is SVGAGI. This CDR3 has 13 amino acids. The CDR3, as DNA: TGTGCCAGCAGTTACTCGAGTCAAGAGACCCAGTACTTC. Protein sequence: CASSYSSQETQYF.

The chain joins TRBV7-2 to TRBJ2-5; 7 bases line up with TRBD2. From germline, CDR1 is SGHTA and CDR2 FQGNSA. The V and J ends lost 4 bases and 5 bases, in that order; junction bases with no gene match: 16. The CDR3 length is 17 residues. The CDR3 loop is CASSSDRLSRGWETQYF. CDR3 DNA sequence: TGTGCCAGCAGCTCAGATCGACTTTCGCGGGGGTGGGAGACCCAGTACTTC.

The genes are TRBV2 and TRBJ2-7; D might be TRBD2 (5 bases). Germline CDR1 and CDR2: SNHLY and FYNNEI. The CDR3 sequence is 12 residues long. V was trimmed by 11 bases and J by 7 bases, leaving 18 bases between them. CDR3 coding DNA: TGTGCCGGCGGCGGGCACACCGGGGAGCAGTACTTC. Translation gives CAGGGHTGEQYF.

This clonotype was picked up many times. The chain employs TRBV29-1 and TRBJ2-7; 7 bases align to TRBD1. This CDR3 contains 14 residues. The germline gives CDR1 SQVTM, CDR2 ANQGSEA. Trimming took 4 bases from V and 0 from J; bases not matched to a gene: 6. This chain's CDR3 is CSVAHRGSSYEQYF. The CDR3 DNA reads TGCAGCGTTGCCCACAGGGGTTCCTCCTACGAGCAGTACTTC.

The chain carries TRBV20-1 and TRBJ2-7; 12 nucleotides align to TRBD2. Germline V gene sequence: CDR1 DFQATT, CDR2 SNEGSKA (reference sequence). Trimming at V came to 6 bases and at J to 4 bases, leaving 7 bases not matched to a gene. The CDR3 extends over 14 amino acids. The DNA for the CDR3 is TGCAGTGCCATACGACTAGCGGGGGATTACGAGCAGTACTTC. As protein: CSAIRLAGDYEQYF.

This clonotype has ten or more counts. CDR3 nucleotide sequence: TGTGCCAGCAGCCTCCGGATGGTGGGCTACACCTTC. As protein: CASSLRMVGYTF. The gene calls are TRBV3-1 and TRBJ1-2; D uncertain. Germline CDR1 and CDR2: LGHDT and YNNKEL (reference sequence). Trimming shortened V by 4 bases and J by 8 bases, and 11 bases separated the two germline ends. The length of the CDR3 is 12 residues.

The chain recombines TRBV7-9 with TRBJ2-7; the D gene is possibly TRBD1 (5 bases). CDR3 length: 16 amino acids. CDR1 SEHNR and CDR2 FQNEAQ come from the germline V gene (reference sequence). Between the trimmed V and J ends, which lost 3 bases and 3 bases, there was a span of 18 bases. CDR3 nucleotide sequence: TGTGCCAGCAGCTTGGGGTTAGGGGAAGGTGGCTACGAGCAGTACTTC. Amino acid sequence: CASSLGLGEGGYEQYF.

This clonotype was counted once. This chain connects TRBV7-8 to TRBJ1-1, with D perhaps TRBD1 (6 bases). The length of the CDR3 is 13 residues. Germline V gene lookup returns CDR1 SGHVS and CDR2 FQNEAQ. V lost 7 bases and J lost 6, with 15 bases in between. This CDR3 is CASTRGGAAEAFF. The CDR3 DNA is TGTGCCAGCACCCGGGGGGGGGCGGCTGAAGCTTTCTTT.

This clonotype was picked up many times. The chain employs TRBV12-5 and TRBJ1-1, with a tentative D call TRBD1 (6 bases). The germline gives CDR1 LGHNT, CDR2 FRNRAP. This CDR3 region has 13 residues. The V end was cut by 1 base, the J end by 6 bases, with 9 bases between. The CDR3 sequence is CASGLGGGAEAFF. The DNA for the CDR3 is TGTGCTAGTGGTTTGGGAGGGGGGGCTGAAGCTTTCTTT.

On this clonotype: At one of its ends the junction is not consistent with the germline gene, which may arise from a read error. V usage is TRBV28 and J usage is TRBJ2-5; D gene unclear. This CDR3 region has 15 residues. From germline, CDR1 is MDHEN and CDR2 SYDVKM. The CDR3 nucleotides are TGTGCCAGCAGTTTAAATGGGTTCGTGATAGAGACCCAGTGCTTC. This gives the protein CASSLNGFVIETQCF.